The present T cell receptor (beta chain) was sequenced within a study of T cells after yellow fever vaccination. MiXCR, run by TCRdb on the 5' RACE reads, gives a single entry per CDR3 protein. The sample has over 65,000 distinct CDR3 sequences, approximately 12% seen once; the top ten hold just under 25%. The V gene's germline CDR1 is SGHTA and CDR2 FQGNSA. The CDR3 spans 17 residues. Unmatched junction bases numbered 4, after V lost 1 base and J lost 2 bases. The starting material was CD8+ T cells not binding an NS4B(214-222) dextramer, sorted from PBMCs, obtained approximately 22 days after the first yellow fever vaccination. This clonotype originated in a man in his late teens or twenties who received the YFV17D yellow fever vaccine. The chain couples TRBV7-2 to TRBJ2-3; 12 nucleotides match TRBD2. CDR3 in amino acids: CASSLVSSGGVTDTQYF. CDR3 nucleotides: TGTGCCAGCAGCTTAGTGTCTAGCGGGGGGGTCACAGATACGCAGTATTTT.